These 2 T cell receptor beta chains were all obtained from the same sample, sequenced in a study of neurological immune-mediated disorders. TCRdb reprocessed the 5' RACE reads with MiXCR, giving one entry per CDR3 protein. The data show fewer than 80,000 distinct CDR3 sequences, with around 5% seen just once and about 2.7% held by the top ten. Source material: PBMCs. The receptors derive from a woman younger than 45 with multiple sclerosis.

Only a few counts were recorded for this clonotype. The rearrangement uses TRBV5-1 and TRBJ2-3, with 9 bases lining up with TRBD2. The germline V gene encodes CDR1 SGHRS and CDR2 YFSETQ. The ends lost 7 bases at V and 5 bases at J; junction bases unmatched: 5. This CDR3 is built from 13 residues. CDR3 in amino acids: CASAGGTIDTQYF. The CDR3 DNA sequence: TGCGCCAGCGCGGGGGGGACAATAGATACGCAGTATTTT. Variable domain in full (rest from reference TRBV5-1 and TRBJ2-3): KAGVTQTPRYLIKTRGQQVTLSCSPISGHRSVSWYQQTPGQGLQFLFEYFSETQRNKGNFPGRFSGRQFSNSRSEMNVSTLELGDSALYLCASAGGTIDTQYFGPGTRLTVL.

This clonotype has ten or more counts. This rearrangement joins TRBV20-1 to TRBJ1-2; TRBD1 matches 7 bases. CDR1 DFQATT and CDR2 SNEGSKA come from the germline V gene (reference sequence). J gave up 5 bases and V 6 bases, and 6 bases lay outside the gene matches. The CDR3 sequence is 12 residues long. The CDR3 nucleotides are TGCAGTGCAAGACAGGGTGGATATGGCTACACCTTC. Translating gives CSARQGGYGYTF.